This is a list of T cell receptor beta chains from one sample in a study of a mutant IDH1 vaccine in newly diagnosed glioma. Using immunoSEQ multiplex PCR, the repertoire was profiled, and TCRdb retains in-frame clones only, with some absent. The table lists tens of thousands of clones, 79% of them singletons. This specimen was PBMCs, taken from a glioma patient treated with radiotherapy, temozolomide or both. These receptor sequences come from a man between 50 and 59 years old with glioma. Each CDR3 is given with its conserved first and last residue. The D gene is left open where the match is weak. Where a row states a size, it is once, few, many or the class of an expanded clone; other rows omit it.

v_call	clone_size	j_call	d_call	cdr3_nt	cdr3_aa
TRBV5-1	NA	TRBJ2-5	NA	TGCGCCAGCAGCCCCGAGAGGGGTGGAGAGACCCAGTACTTC	CASSPERGGETQYF
TRBV11-2	NA	TRBJ1-4	NA	TGTGCCAGCAGCTTAGGGGGTTTAGGGGATGAAAAACTGTTTTTT	CASSLGGLGDEKLFF
TRBV6-5	once	TRBJ2-2	TRBD1	TGTGCCAGCACCCCCAGGGGGTCAACCGGGGAGCTGTTTTTT	CASTPRGSTGELFF
TRBV5-4	NA	TRBJ2-3	NA	TGTGCCAGCAGCTTGAGGGGGGCCCTCACAGATACGCAGTATTTT	CASSLRGALTDTQYF
TRBV6-1	NA	TRBJ2-6	NA	TGTGCCAGCAGACAGGACTCTGGGGCCAACGTCCTGACTTTC	CASRQDSGANVLTF
TRBV19	NA	TRBJ2-3	TRBD1	TGTGCCAGTAGTTCCGACAGGGAAAGGGACACAGATACGCAGTATTTT	CASSSDRERDTDTQYF
TRBV29-1	NA	TRBJ2-3	TRBD1	TGCAGCGTTGGACAGGGACCAGATACGCAGTATTTT	CSVGQGPDTQYF
TRBV5-1	NA	TRBJ1-5	TRBD1	TGCGCCAGCAGCTTGGATGGGACAGGGCGCAATCAGCCCCAGCATTTT	CASSLDGTGRNQPQHF
TRBV29-1	NA	TRBJ1-2	NA	TGCAGCGTTGTTTCAGGGGATCACTATGGCTACACCTTC	CSVVSGDHYGYTF
TRBV7-8	NA	TRBJ1-5	NA	TGTGCCAGCAGTGCAGAGGGTACAAGGGTGAGCAATCAGCCCCAGCATTTT	CASSAEGTRVSNQPQHF
TRBV4-1	NA	TRBJ2-1	NA	TGCGCCAGCAGCCAATCTGGGAGCAGGGTCTTC	CASSQSGSRVF
TRBV29-1	NA	TRBJ1-2	NA	TGCAGCGCCTACGGGGATGGCTACACCTTC	CSAYGDGYTF
TRBV20-1	NA	TRBJ2-7	NA	TGCAGTGCTACGGGACCCTACGAGCAGTACTTC	CSATGPYEQYF
TRBV7-6	NA	TRBJ2-2	TRBD1	TGTGCCAGCAGCCGACAGGGAGTGAGCACCGGGGAGCTGTTTTTT	CASSRQGVSTGELFF
TRBV13	NA	TRBJ1-3	NA	TGTGCCAGCAGCTTAGTGTGGGGGGAAGCCTCTGGAAACACCATATATTTT	CASSLVWGEASGNTIYF
TRBV5-4	NA	TRBJ1-2	NA	TGTGCCAGCAGCTTGGCCAACGGGGGTCTTAACTATGGCTACACCTTC	CASSLANGGLNYGYTF
TRBV30	NA	TRBJ2-1	NA	TGTGCCTGGAGTCGCCGGGGCTATGAGCAGTTCTTC	CAWSRRGYEQFF
TRBV29-1	NA	TRBJ2-1	NA	TGCAGCGTGGGGCGGGACACCTACAATGAGCAGTTCTTC	CSVGRDTYNEQFF
TRBV4-1	NA	TRBJ2-7	NA	TGCGCCAGCAGCCCCCTCGGCGGGCGGGGGCGCTCCTACGAGCAGTACTTC	CASSPLGGRGRSYEQYF
TRBV9	NA	TRBJ2-7	TRBD2	TGTGCCAGCAGCCCCGGGGGGGGTCTGTCCTACGAGCAGTACTTC	CASSPGGGLSYEQYF
TRBV27	NA	TRBJ1-6	TRBD1	TGTGCCAGCAGTCTAACAACAGGGGGGAATTCACCCCTCCACTTT	CASSLTTGGNSPLHF
TRBV5-4	NA	TRBJ2-3	TRBD2	TGTGCCAGCAGCAGTCCTAGCGGGGGGGCAGATACGCAGTATTTT	CASSSPSGGADTQYF
TRBV7-9	NA	TRBJ2-7	TRBD1	TGTGCCAGCAGCTTAGCGGGCCAGGGGGCCTACGAGCAGTACTTC	CASSLAGQGAYEQYF
TRBV5-1	NA	TRBJ1-6	NA	TGCGCCAGCGGGGAAGGGAACTCCTATAATTCACCCCTCCACTTT	CASGEGNSYNSPLHF
TRBV6-5	NA	TRBJ1-1	TRBD1	TGTGCCAGCAGTTCGACAGGGCGGACTGAAGCTTTCTTT	CASSSTGRTEAFF
TRBV7-8	NA	TRBJ1-5	TRBD1	TGTGCCAGCAGCTCGGGACAGATTAATAGCAATCAGCCCCAGCATTTT	CASSSGQINSNQPQHF
TRBV6-1	NA	TRBJ2-5	TRBD2	TGTGCCAGCAGGTTGACTAGCGGGGGCCAAGAGACCCAGTACTTC	CASRLTSGGQETQYF
TRBV19	NA	TRBJ2-1	NA	TGTGCCTCCTCGGGGACCCCCCGAGGTGAGCAGTTCTTC	CASSGTPRGEQFF
TRBV9	few	TRBJ2-1	TRBD1	TGTGCCAGCAGCCCCGGGACAGCAATAACCTACAATGAGCAGTTCTTC	CASSPGTAITYNEQFF
TRBV7-9	NA	TRBJ1-1	TRBD1	TGTGCCAGCAGCTCACGGGCGCAGGGGGAGACTGAAGCTTTCTTT	CASSSRAQGETEAFF
TRBV9	few	TRBJ1-4	TRBD1	TGTGCCAGCAGCGCATCACAGGGGGCGTGGGATGAAAAACTGTTTTTT	CASSASQGAWDEKLFF
TRBV5-4	NA	TRBJ1-2	NA	TGTGCCAGCAGCTTGGGGGAGGGCGTAGGGAAAGGCTACACCTTC	CASSLGEGVGKGYTF
TRBV25-1	NA	TRBJ1-5	NA	TGTGCCAGCAGTGATGGGGGTCGGCAGCCCCAGCATTTT	CASSDGGRQPQHF
TRBV7-2	NA	TRBJ2-3	NA	TGTGCCAGCAGCTTAGCGGGTAGCCGCAGCACAGATACGCAGTATTTT	CASSLAGSRSTDTQYF
TRBV9	NA	TRBJ1-2	TRBD1	TGTGCCAGCAGCCGGACAGGGAGGCAAGTGAACTATGGCTACACCTTC	CASSRTGRQVNYGYTF
TRBV7-9	NA	TRBJ1-2	NA	TGTGCCAGCAGCTTAGGGGGGACGGACTATGGCTACACCTTC	CASSLGGTDYGYTF
TRBV18	NA	TRBJ1-5	NA	TGTGCCAGCTCACCAGCGGGGAATCAGCCCCAGCATTTT	CASSPAGNQPQHF
TRBV10-3	NA	TRBJ2-7	TRBD1	TGTGCCATCAGTGACCCGGACAGGGCCTACGAGCAGTACTTC	CAISDPDRAYEQYF
TRBV9	few	TRBJ1-3	NA	TGTGCCAGCAGCATTAGAACGGGCTCTGGAAACACCATATATTTT	CASSIRTGSGNTIYF
TRBV27	few	TRBJ1-4	TRBD1	TGTGCTACCAGGGGGAATGAAAAACTGTTTTTT	CATRGNEKLFF
TRBV20-1	NA	TRBJ2-7	NA	TGCAGTGCTAGATCCAGCCACGAGCAGTACTTC	CSARSSHEQYF
TRBV5-1	once	TRBJ1-1	NA	TGCGCCAGCAGCTTGGCTGTGGGGACTGAAGCTTTCTTT	CASSLAVGTEAFF
TRBV30	NA	TRBJ2-2	NA	TGTGCCTGGAGTGTACTGTTCCGGACCGGCGGGGAGCTGTTTTTT	CAWSVLFRTGGELFF
TRBV5-1	NA	TRBJ1-1	TRBD1	TGCGCCAGCAGCTTAGGGGGCAGGGATGCTTTCTTT	CASSLGGRDAFF
TRBV30	NA	TRBJ2-7	NA	TGTGCCTGGACAGCCAACAGGCACTACGAGCAGTACTTC	CAWTANRHYEQYF
TRBV29-1	few	TRBJ2-1	TRBD2	TGCAGCGTTGAAGGGGCGGGGGGACCAAATGAGCAGTTCTTC	CSVEGAGGPNEQFF
TRBV30	NA	TRBJ1-6	NA	TGTGCCTGGAGTGCCTTGCTCCAGAGCTCTCATTCACCCCTCCACTTT	CAWSALLQSSHSPLHF
TRBV5-1	few	TRBJ2-7	TRBD2	TGCGCCAGCAGCTTTGAGACGCGCCTAGCGGATTACGAGCAGTACTTC	CASSFETRLADYEQYF
TRBV6-5	few	TRBJ1-2	TRBD1	TGTGCCAGCAGTCGGGACAGGGACCGTTATGGCTACACCTTC	CASSRDRDRYGYTF
TRBV10-3	once	TRBJ2-7	TRBD1	TGTGCCATCAAGGACAGGAGCTCCTACGAGCAGTACTTC	CAIKDRSSYEQYF
TRBV6-5	NA	TRBJ1-5	NA	TGTGCCAGCAAAAGGGATAGCAATCAGCCCCAGCATTTT	CASKRDSNQPQHF
TRBV5-1	once	TRBJ1-4	NA	TGCGCCAGCAGCTTGGAGGGGGTTGGAAAACTGTTTTTT	CASSLEGVGKLFF
TRBV19	NA	TRBJ1-5	NA	TGTGCCAGTAATCGGTCCGACCGAGGGGGCAATCAGCCCCAGCATTTT	CASNRSDRGGNQPQHF
TRBV6-5	NA	TRBJ1-1	NA	TGTGCCAGCAGTTACCACGGGGCGGCTGAAGCTTTCTTT	CASSYHGAAEAFF
TRBV7-3	NA	TRBJ1-1	NA	TGTGCCAGCAGCTCAAGTCCTACGGGTGAAGCTTTCTTT	CASSSSPTGEAFF
TRBV14	once	TRBJ1-6	NA	TGTGCCAGCAGCCCCTATAATTCACCCCTCCACTTT	CASSPYNSPLHF
TRBV5-6	NA	TRBJ1-1	NA	TGTGCCAGCAGCTTGGTCGGCAGTATGAACACTGAAGCTTTCTTT	CASSLVGSMNTEAFF
TRBV19	NA	TRBJ2-5	NA	TGTGCCAGTAGTATAGGGGTCGGGGGAGGAGAGACCCAGTACTTC	CASSIGVGGGETQYF
TRBV9	NA	TRBJ2-3	TRBD1	TGTGCCAGCAGCATATCAGGGGGCTGGGACACAGATACGCAGTATTTT	CASSISGGWDTDTQYF
TRBV7-8	NA	TRBJ2-7	TRBD2	TGTGCCAGCAGCCTCCTAGGACTAGCGGGGGCCTACGAGCAGTACTTC	CASSLLGLAGAYEQYF